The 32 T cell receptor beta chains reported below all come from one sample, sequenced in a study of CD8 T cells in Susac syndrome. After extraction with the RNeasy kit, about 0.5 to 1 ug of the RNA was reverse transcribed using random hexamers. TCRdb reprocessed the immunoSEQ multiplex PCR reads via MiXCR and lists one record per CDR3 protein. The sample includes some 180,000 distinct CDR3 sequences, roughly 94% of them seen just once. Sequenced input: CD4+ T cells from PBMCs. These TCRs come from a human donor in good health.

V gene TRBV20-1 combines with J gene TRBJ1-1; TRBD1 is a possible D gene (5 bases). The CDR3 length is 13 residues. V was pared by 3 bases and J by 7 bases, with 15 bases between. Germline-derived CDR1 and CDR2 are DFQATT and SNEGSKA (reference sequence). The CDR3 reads CSASDRLRGEAFF. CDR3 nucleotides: TGCAGTGCTAGTGACAGACTTCGTGGTGAAGCTTTCTTT.

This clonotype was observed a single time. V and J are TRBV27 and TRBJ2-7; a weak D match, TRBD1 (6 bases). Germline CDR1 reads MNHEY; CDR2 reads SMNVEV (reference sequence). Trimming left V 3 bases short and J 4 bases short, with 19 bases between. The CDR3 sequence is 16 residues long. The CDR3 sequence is CASSFTGLAGVYEQYF. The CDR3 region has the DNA TGTGCCAGCAGTTTTACTGGGCTGGCAGGGGTGTACGAGCAGTACTTC.

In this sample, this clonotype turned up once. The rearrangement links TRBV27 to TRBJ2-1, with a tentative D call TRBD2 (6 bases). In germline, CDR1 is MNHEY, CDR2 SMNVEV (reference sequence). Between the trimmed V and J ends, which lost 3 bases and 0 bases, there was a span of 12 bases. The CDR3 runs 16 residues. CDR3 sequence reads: CASSLPGLGSYNEQFF. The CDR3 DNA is TGTGCCAGCAGTTTGCCGGGACTGGGCTCCTACAATGAGCAGTTCTTC.

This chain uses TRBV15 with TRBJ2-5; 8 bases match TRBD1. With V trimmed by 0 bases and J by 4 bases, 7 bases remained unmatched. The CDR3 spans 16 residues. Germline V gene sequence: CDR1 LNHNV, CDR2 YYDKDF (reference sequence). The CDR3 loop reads CATSRDLAGGGETQYF. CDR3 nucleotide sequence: TGTGCCACCAGCAGAGATCTCGCAGGGGGCGGAGAGACCCAGTACTTC.

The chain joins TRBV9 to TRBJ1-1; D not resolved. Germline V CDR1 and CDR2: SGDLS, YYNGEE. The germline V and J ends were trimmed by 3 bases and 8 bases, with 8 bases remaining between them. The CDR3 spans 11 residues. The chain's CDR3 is CASSGLREAFF. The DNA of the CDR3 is TGTGCCAGCAGCGGGCTGAGGGAAGCTTTCTTT.

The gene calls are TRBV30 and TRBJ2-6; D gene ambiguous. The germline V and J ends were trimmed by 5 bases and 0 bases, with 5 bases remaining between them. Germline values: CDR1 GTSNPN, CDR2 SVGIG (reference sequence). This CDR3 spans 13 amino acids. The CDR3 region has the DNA TGTGCCTGGCTTAGCTCTGGGGCCAACGTCCTGACTTTC. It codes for CAWLSSGANVLTF.

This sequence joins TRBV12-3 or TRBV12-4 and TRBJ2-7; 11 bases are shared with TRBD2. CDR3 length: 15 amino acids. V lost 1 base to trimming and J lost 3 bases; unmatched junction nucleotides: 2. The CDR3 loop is CASSLGGLADYEQYF. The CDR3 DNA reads TGTGCCAGCAGTTTAGGGGGACTAGCGGACTACGAGCAGTACTTC.

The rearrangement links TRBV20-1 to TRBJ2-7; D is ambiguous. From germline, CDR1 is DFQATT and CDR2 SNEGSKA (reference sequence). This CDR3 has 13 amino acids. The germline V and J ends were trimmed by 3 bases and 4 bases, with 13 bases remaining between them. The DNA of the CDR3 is TGCAGTGCTAGGCCCCTAGTACGGTACGAGCAGTACTTC. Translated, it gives CSARPLVRYEQYF.

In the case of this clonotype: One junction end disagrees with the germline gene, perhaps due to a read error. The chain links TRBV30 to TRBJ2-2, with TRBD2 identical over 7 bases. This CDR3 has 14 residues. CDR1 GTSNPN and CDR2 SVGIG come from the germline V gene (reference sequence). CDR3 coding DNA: TGTGCCTCCTTACTAGCGTTGAACACCGGGGAGCTTTTTTTT. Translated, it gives CASLLALNTGELFF.

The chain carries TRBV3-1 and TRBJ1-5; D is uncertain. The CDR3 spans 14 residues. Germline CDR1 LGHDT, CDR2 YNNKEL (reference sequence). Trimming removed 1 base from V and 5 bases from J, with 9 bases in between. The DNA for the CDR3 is TGTGCCAGCAGCCAAGGTAGTGGGGATCAGCCCCAGCATTTT. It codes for CASSQGSGDQPQHF.

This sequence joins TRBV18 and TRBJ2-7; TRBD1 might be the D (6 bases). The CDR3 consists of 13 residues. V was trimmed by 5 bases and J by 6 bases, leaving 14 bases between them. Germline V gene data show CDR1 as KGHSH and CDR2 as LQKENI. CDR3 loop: CASSSVDSSEQYF. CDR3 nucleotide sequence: TGTGCCAGCTCATCCGTGGACAGTTCCGAGCAGTACTTC.

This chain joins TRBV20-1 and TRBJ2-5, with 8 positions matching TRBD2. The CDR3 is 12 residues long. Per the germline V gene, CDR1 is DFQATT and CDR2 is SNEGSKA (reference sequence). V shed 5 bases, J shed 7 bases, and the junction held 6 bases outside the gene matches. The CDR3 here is CSAGPREGTQYF. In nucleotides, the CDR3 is TGCAGTGCTGGACCCCGGGAGGGGACCCAGTACTTC.

This chain's CDR3 is CASSDLHSEQYF. The CDR3, as DNA: TGTGCCAGCAGCGACCTACATAGCGAGCAGTACTTC. The rearrangement uses TRBV2 and TRBJ2-7; D ambiguous. Germline CDR1 is SNHLY and CDR2 is FYNNEI. This CDR3 comprises 12 residues. V was cut by 6 bases and J by 6 bases, with 12 bases left in between.

CDR3 sequence: CSALMTSGRMRTGELFF. CDR3 nucleotide sequence: TGCAGTGCTCTGATGACTAGCGGGAGAATGAGAACCGGGGAGCTGTTTTTT. The chain is built from TRBV20-1 and TRBJ2-2, with 12 bases aligning to TRBD2. The CDR3 is made up of 17 amino acids. The J segment lost 5 bases and the V segment lost 5 bases, leaving 12 bases of the junction unmatched. Germline CDR1 reads DFQATT; CDR2 reads SNEGSKA (reference sequence).

CDR3 loop: CASSYQLGETQYF. Here the CDR3 DNA reads TGTGCCAGCAGTTACCAACTAGGAGAGACCCAGTACTTC. V is TRBV6-2 or TRBV6-3 and J is TRBJ2-5; a weak D match, TRBD2 (5 bases). From germline, CDR1 is MNHEY and CDR2 SVGEGT. The CDR3 length is 13 residues. Trimming removed 2 bases from V and 4 bases from J, with 8 bases in between.

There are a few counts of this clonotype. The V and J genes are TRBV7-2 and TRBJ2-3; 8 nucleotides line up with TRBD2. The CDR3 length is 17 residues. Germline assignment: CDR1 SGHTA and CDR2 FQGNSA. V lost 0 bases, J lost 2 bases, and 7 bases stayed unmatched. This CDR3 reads CASSLAATSVNTDTQYF. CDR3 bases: TGTGCCAGCAGCTTAGCGGCGACTAGCGTAAACACAGATACGCAGTATTTT.

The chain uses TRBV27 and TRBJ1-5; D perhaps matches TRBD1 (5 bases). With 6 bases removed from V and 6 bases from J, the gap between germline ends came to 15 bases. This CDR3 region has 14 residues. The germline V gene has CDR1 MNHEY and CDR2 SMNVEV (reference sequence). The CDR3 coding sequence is TGTGCCAGCAGCCCGGCGCAGGGAGGTCAGCCCCAGCATTTT. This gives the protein CASSPAQGGQPQHF.

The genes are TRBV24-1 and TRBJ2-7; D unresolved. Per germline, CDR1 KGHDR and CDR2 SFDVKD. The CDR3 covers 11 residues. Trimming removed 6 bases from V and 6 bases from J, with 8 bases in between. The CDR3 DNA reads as TGTGCCACCAGTCTTCAAGGCGAGCAGTACTTC. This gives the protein CATSLQGEQYF.

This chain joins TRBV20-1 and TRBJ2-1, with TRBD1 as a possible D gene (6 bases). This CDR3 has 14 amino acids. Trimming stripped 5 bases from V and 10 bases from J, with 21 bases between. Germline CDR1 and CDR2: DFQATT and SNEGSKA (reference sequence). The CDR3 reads CSALSGASVGEQFF. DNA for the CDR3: TGCAGTGCTCTCTCAGGGGCTAGTGTGGGGGAGCAGTTCTTC.

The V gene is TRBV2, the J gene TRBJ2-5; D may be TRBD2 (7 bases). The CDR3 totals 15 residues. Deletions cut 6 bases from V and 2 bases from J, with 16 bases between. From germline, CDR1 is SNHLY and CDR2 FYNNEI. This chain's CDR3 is CASRPAGRGQETQYF. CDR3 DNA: TGTGCCAGCAGGCCAGCGGGAAGGGGGCAAGAGACCCAGTACTTC. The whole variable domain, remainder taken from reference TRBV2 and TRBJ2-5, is EPEVTQTPSHQVTQMGQEVILRCVPISNHLYFYWYRQILGQKVEFLVSFYNNEISEKSEIFDDQFSVERPDGSNFTLKIRSTKLEDSAMYFCASRPAGRGQETQYFGPGTRLLVL.

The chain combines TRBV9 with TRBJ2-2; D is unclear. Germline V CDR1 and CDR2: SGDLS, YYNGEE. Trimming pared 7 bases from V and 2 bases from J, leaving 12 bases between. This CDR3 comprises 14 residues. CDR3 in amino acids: CASQGLGNTGELFF. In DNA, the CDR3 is TGTGCCAGCCAAGGCCTAGGTAACACCGGGGAGCTGTTTTTT.

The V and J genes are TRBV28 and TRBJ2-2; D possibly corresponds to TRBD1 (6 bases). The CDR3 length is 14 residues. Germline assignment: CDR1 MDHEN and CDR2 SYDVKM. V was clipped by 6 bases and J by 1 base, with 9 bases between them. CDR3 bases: TGTGCCAGCAGGGTGGACAGGAACACCGGGGAGCTGTTTTTT. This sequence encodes CASRVDRNTGELFF.

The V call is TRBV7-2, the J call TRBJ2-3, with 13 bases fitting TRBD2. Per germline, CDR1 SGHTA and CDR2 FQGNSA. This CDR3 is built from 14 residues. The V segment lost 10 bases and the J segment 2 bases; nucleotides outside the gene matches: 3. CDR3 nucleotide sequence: TGTGCCACCGGGACTAGCGGGAACACAGATACGCAGTATTTT. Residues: CATGTSGNTDTQYF.

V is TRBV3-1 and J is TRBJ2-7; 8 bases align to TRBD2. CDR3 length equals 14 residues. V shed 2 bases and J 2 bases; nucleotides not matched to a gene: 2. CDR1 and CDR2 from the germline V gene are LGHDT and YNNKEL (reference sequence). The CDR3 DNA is TGTGCCAGCAGCCAAAAGGGACTAGCCTACGAGCAGTACTTC. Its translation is CASSQKGLAYEQYF.

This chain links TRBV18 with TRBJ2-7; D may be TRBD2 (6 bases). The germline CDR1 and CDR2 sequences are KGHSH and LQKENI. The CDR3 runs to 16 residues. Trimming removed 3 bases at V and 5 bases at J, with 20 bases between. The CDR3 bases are TGTGCCAGCTCACCCCTGCTGGGACTCGTAGCGAACGAGCAGTACTTC. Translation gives CASSPLLGLVANEQYF. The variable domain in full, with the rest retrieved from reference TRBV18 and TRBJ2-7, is NAGVMQNPRHLVRRRGQEARLRCSPMKGHSHVYWYRQLPEEGLKFMVYLQKENIIDESGMPKERFSAEFPKEGPSILRIQQVVRGDSAAYFCASSPLLGLVANEQYFGPGTRLTVT.

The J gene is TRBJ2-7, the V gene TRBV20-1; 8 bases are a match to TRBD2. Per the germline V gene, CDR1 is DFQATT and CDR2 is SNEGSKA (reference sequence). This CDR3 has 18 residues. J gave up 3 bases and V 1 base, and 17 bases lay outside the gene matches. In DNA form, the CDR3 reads TGCAGTGCTAGAGGCCCCAGGAGCGGGAGAGCGACGAACTACGAGCAGTACTTC. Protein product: CSARGPRSGRATNYEQYF.

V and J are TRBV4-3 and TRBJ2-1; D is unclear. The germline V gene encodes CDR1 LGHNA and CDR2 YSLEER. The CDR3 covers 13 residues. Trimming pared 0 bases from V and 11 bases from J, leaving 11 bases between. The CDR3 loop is CASSQDQGLQQFF. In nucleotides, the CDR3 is TGCGCCAGCAGCCAAGATCAAGGATTACAGCAGTTCTTC.

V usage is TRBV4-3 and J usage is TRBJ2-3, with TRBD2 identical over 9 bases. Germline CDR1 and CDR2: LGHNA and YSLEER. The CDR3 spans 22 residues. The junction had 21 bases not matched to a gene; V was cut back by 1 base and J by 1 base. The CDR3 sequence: CASSQAAGGRPFPRTRTDTQYF. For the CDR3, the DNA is TGCGCCAGCAGCCAAGCAGCGGGAGGCCGCCCCTTTCCTCGGACCCGCACAGATACGCAGTATTTT.

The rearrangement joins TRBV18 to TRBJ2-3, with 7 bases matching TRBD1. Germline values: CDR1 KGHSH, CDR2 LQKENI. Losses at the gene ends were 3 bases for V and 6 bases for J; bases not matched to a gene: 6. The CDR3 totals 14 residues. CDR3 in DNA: TGTGCCAGCTCACCGACAGGGAAACGGGATACGCAGTATTTT. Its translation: CASSPTGKRDTQYF.

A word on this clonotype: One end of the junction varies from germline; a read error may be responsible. CDR3 DNA: TGCGCCAGCAGAGCTAGGGACAGGCGCCAAGAGGCCCAGTACTTC. Translated, it gives CASRARDRRQEAQYF. The J gene is TRBJ2-5, the V gene TRBV5-1; 8 bases align to TRBD1. Per the germline V gene, CDR1 is SGHRS and CDR2 is YFSETQ. The length of the CDR3 is 15 residues.

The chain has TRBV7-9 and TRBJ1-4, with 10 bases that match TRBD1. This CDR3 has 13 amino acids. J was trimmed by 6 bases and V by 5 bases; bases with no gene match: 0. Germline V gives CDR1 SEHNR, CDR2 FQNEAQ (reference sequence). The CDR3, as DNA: TGTGCCAGCAGCGGGACAGGGGATGAAAAACTGTTTTTT. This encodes CASSGTGDEKLFF.

CDR3 in DNA: TGCAGCGTTGGTCCAGGGGTGGGTCAGCCCCAGCATTTT. Protein product: CSVGPGVGQPQHF. The rearrangement links TRBV29-1 to TRBJ1-5, with a weak D call TRBD1 (6 bases). This CDR3 has 13 residues. From germline, CDR1 is SQVTM and CDR2 ANQGSEA. Between the trimmed V and J ends, which lost 4 bases and 6 bases, there was a span of 13 bases.